Sequencing of this TCR beta chain was carried out in a study of response to subunit inactivated influenza vaccine. The CDR3 is 17 amino acids. From germline, CDR1 is MNHEY and CDR2 SVGAGI. The J segment lost 3 bases and the V segment lost 0 bases, leaving 8 bases of the junction unmatched. On this clonotype itself: Antigen specificity is unknown.

Study-wide results and limits: After each seasonal influenza vaccination, few new T cells are recruited, the authors suggested.

One entry per CDR3 protein results from TCRdb running MiXCR on the RT-PCR reads. The profile covers about 170,000 distinct CDR3 sequences, with roughly a tenth appearing a single time and under 40% taken by the ten largest. This receptor was taken from a man between 50 and 75 years old who received an inactivated influenza vaccine. This specimen consisted of CD8+ T cells sorted from PBMCs, obtained around 25 months after vaccination. The rearrangement uses TRBV6-5 and TRBJ2-1; 7 positions match TRBD2. Here the CDR3 reads CASSYSSRTSFYNEQFF. Written as DNA, the CDR3 is TGTGCCAGCAGTTACTCATCCCGGACTAGTTTCTACAATGAGCAGTTCTTC.